This TCR beta chain stems from a study of cytomegalovirus exposure and HLA in healthy donors. A multiplex PCR was run with 60 Vbeta primers and 13 Jbeta primers. Assay: immunoSEQ multiplex PCR; the TCRdb copy retains only in-frame clones and omits some. The sample comprises 100,000 to 150,000 clones, more than 60% of which are singletons, and around 3.6% rests with the top ten. General study findings and limits: Reports state that TCR beta sequences accurately predicted most subjects' HLA-A and HLA-B alleles.

Germline V CDR1 and CDR2: MDHEN, SYDVKM. V trimming: 6 bases; J trimming: 1 base; junction bases outside the gene matches: 5. The length of the CDR3 is 15 residues. This clone was picked up one time. The antigen is not known. This sequence was found in a young man in good health and CMV-seronegative. The rearrangement joins TRBV28 to TRBJ1-1, with TRBD1 identical over 10 bases. Input material: PBMCs. CDR3 sequence (DNA): TGTGCCAGCAGCAGACAGGGGGCGAGGAACACTGAAGCTTTCTTT. Translated: CASSRQGARNTEAFF.